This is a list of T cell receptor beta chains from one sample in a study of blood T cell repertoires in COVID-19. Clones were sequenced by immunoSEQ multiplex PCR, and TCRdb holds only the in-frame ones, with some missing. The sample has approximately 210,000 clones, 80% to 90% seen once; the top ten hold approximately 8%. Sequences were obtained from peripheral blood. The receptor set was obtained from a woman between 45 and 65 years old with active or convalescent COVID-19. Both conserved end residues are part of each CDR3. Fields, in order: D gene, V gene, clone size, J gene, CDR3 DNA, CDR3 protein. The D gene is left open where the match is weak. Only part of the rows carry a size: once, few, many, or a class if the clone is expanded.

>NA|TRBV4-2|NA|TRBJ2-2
TGTGCCAGCAGCCAACCAACGGGGGGCTACACCGGGGAGCTGTTTTTT
CASSQPTGGYTGELFF
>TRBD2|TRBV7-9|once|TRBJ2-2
TGTGCCAGCAGCTTAGGGGGACTAGCGGGCACCGGGGAGCTGTTTTTT
CASSLGGLAGTGELFF
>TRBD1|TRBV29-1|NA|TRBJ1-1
TGCAGCGTTGAAGACAGGGGGCTCACTGAAGCTTTCTTT
CSVEDRGLTEAFF
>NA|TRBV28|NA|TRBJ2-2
TGTGCCAGCAGTTTGACTAGTCCAGGCACCGGGGAGCTGTTTTTT
CASSLTSPGTGELFF
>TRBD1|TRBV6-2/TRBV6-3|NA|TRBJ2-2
TGTGCCAGCAGCACCGGGACAGCGTTTAACACCGGGGAGCTGTTTTTT
CASSTGTAFNTGELFF
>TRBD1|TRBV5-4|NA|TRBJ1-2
TGTGCCAGCAGCAGGACAGGGGCGGGCTACACCTTC
CASSRTGAGYTF
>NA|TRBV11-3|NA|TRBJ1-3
TGTGCCAGCAGTCGTCGGGGAATAGGCGGCGACACCATATATTTT
CASSRRGIGGDTIYF
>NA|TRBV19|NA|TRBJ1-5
TGTGCCAGTAATGCGGGGCGCGGGTTTACTCAGCCCCAGCATTTT
CASNAGRGFTQPQHF
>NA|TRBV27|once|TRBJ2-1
TGTGCCAGCAATTCCCCGGGGATTAAAAATGAGCAGTTCTTC
CASNSPGIKNEQFF
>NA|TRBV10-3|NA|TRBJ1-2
TGTGCCATCCAGGAAACAGGAGCGGGAAGTGGCTACACCTTC
CAIQETGAGSGYTF
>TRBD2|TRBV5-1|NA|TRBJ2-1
TGCGCCAGCAGCCTCTCAGCGGGAGGGAACGCTGAGCAGTTCTTC
CASSLSAGGNAEQFF
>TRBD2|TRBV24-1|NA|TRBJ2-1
TGTGCCACCAGTGATCCGCGAGTCGCCAGCGGGAGGATCGATGAGCAGTTCTTC
CATSDPRVASGRIDEQFF
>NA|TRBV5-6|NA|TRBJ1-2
TGTGCCAGCAGCTTGGGTGGGGGCGGTATCGACTATGGCTACACCTTC
CASSLGGGGIDYGYTF
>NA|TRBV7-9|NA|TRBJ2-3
TGTGCCAGCAGCTTAGCGACAGGATCAGATACGCAGTATTTT
CASSLATGSDTQYF
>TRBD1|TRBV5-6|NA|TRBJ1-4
TGTGCCAGCAGCTCGACAGGGGGTATAGTTGAGGAAAAACTGTTTTTT
CASSSTGGIVEEKLFF
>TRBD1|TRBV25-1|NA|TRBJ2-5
TGTGCCAGCAGTGCCACAGGGGGCGTAATGGAGACCCAGTACTTC
CASSATGGVMETQYF
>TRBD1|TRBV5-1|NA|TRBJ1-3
TGCGCCAGCAGCTTGGGTCAGGGGGCCTCTGGAAACACCATATATTTT
CASSLGQGASGNTIYF
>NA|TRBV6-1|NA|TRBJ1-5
TGTGCCAGCAGTGAAGCCGGGATCAGTCAGCCCCAGCATTTT
CASSEAGISQPQHF
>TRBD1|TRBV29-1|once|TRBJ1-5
TGCAGCGTTGCAGACAGGGCCAATCAGCCCCAGCATTTT
CSVADRANQPQHF
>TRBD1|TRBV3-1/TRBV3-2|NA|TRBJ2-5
TGTGCCAGCAGCCATTGGACAGGTATTGGGGAGAAGACCCAGTACTTC
CASSHWTGIGEKTQYF
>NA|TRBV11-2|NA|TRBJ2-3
TGTGCCAGCAGCTTAGCGACTATCCGCACAGATACGCAGTATTTT
CASSLATIRTDTQYF
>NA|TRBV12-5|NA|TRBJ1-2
TGTGCTAGTGGTTTTCCGACAGCAGCTAACTATGGCTACACCTTC
CASGFPTAANYGYTF
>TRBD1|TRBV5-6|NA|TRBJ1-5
TGTGCCAGCAGCCCGGACAGGGGGGATCAGCCCCAGCATTTT
CASSPDRGDQPQHF
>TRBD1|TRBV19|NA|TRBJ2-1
TGTGCCAGTAGTAGGGGACAGGGACTCGCCGGGGAGCAGTTCTTC
CASSRGQGLAGEQFF
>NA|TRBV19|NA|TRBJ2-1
TGTGCCAGTAAGGTCGGGGGGCGAGGGGAGCAGTTCTTC
CASKVGGRGEQFF
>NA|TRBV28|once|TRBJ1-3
TGTGCCAGCAGTACACCGGGCAGGGCTCTGTCTGGAAACACCATATATTTT
CASSTPGRALSGNTIYF
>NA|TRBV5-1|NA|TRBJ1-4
TGCGCCAGCAGCCTACAGGGATTAACTAATGAAAAACTGTTTTTT
CASSLQGLTNEKLFF
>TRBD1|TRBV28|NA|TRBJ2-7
TGTGCCAGCAGTTTCGACAGGGAAATCTACGAGCAGTACTTC
CASSFDREIYEQYF
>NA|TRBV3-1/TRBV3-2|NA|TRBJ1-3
TGTGCCAGCAGCCAAGTATGGAGCTCTGGAAACACCATATATTTT
CASSQVWSSGNTIYF
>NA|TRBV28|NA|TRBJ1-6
TGTGCCAGCAGTTTACGGTCGCCCGGGGGAGGTTCACCCCTCCACTTT
CASSLRSPGGGSPLHF
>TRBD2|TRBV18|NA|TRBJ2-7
TGTGCCAGCTCCTGGGGGGGGAGTTCCTACGAGCAGTACTTC
CASSWGGSSYEQYF
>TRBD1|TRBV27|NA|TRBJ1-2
TGTGCCAGCAGCTCACCCTGGGACAGGGGGGGTGGCTACACCTTC
CASSSPWDRGGGYTF
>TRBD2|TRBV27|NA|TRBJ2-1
TGTGCCAGCCGACTTAGACTAGCGGGTGGCAATGAGCAGTTCTTC
CASRLRLAGGNEQFF
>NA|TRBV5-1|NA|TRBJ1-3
TGCGCCAGCGGGTCCGGGATTGGTGGAAACACCATATATTTT
CASGSGIGGNTIYF
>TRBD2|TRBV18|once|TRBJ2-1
TGTGCCAGCTCACTCGCCGGACTAGCGGGAAGGAATGAGCAGTTCTTC
CASSLAGLAGRNEQFF
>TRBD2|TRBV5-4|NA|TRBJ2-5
TGTGCCAGCAGCTTGACCGGCGGGGGGGCCAGGGAGACCCAGTACTTC
CASSLTGGGARETQYF
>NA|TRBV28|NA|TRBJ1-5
TGTGCCAGCAGTCCGACAGACAGGAAGAATCAGCCCCAGCATTTT
CASSPTDRKNQPQHF
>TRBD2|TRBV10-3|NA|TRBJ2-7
TGTGCCATCAGGGAACTAGCGGGAAACTACGAGCAGTACTTC
CAIRELAGNYEQYF
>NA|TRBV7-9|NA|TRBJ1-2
TGTGCCTGCGGGGTGGGGGGTGGCTATGGCTACACCTTC
CACGVGGGYGYTF
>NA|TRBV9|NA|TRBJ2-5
TGTGCCAGCAGCGCGGGGGACAGACCCTTCCAAGAGACCCAGTACTTC
CASSAGDRPFQETQYF
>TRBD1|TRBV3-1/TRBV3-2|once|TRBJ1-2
TGTGCCAGCAGCCAATTACAGGGGGCGGATGGCTACACCTTC
CASSQLQGADGYTF
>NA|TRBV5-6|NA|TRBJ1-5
TGTGCCAGCAGCTCCCCCGGGGTAGAAGGGATGTATCAGCCCCAGCATTTT
CASSSPGVEGMYQPQHF
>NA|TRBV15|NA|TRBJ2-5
TGTGCCACCAGCAGAGATTTGGAGGGAACTACCCAGTACTTC
CATSRDLEGTTQYF
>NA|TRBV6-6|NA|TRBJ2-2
TGTGCCAGCAGTTACGAGTCCCGCACCGGGGAGCTGTTTTTT
CASSYESRTGELFF
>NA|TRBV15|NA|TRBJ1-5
TGTGCCACCAGCATAGTTTACAATCAGCCCCAGCATTTT
CATSIVYNQPQHF
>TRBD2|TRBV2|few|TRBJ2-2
TGTGCCAGCAGTGCAAGCGGGAGGGGGGCCGGGGAGCTGTTTTTT
CASSASGRGAGELFF
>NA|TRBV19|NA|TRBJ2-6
TGTGCCAGTACGTACAGCTCCTCTGGGGCCAACGTCCTGACTTTC
CASTYSSSGANVLTF
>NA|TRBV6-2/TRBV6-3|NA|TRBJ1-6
TGTGCCAGCAGTTCCGCGGGCTATAATTCACCCCTCCACTTT
CASSSAGYNSPLHF
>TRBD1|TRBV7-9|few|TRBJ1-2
TGTGCCAGCAGCTTAGAGCCAGGGGGAAACTATGGCTACACCTTC
CASSLEPGGNYGYTF
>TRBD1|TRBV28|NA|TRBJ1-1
TGTGCCAGCAGTTTGTCAGGGGGATCTACTGAAGCTTTCTTT
CASSLSGGSTEAFF
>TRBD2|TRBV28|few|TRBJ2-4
TGTGCCAGCAGTTTGTATGGGCTAGCGGGTAGTTTGGCCAAAAACATTCAGTACTTC
CASSLYGLAGSLAKNIQYF
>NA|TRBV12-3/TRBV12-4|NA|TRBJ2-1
TGTGCCAGCAGACAGGGTGAGGAGCAGTTCTTC
CASRQGEEQFF
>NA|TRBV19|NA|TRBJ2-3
TGTGCCAGTAGTGCCCGAGGGCTAGCCCACACAGATACGCAGTATTTT
CASSARGLAHTDTQYF
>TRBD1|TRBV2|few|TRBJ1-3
TGTGCCAGCAGTGACCGGGACAGTCTAAACACCATATATTTT
CASSDRDSLNTIYF